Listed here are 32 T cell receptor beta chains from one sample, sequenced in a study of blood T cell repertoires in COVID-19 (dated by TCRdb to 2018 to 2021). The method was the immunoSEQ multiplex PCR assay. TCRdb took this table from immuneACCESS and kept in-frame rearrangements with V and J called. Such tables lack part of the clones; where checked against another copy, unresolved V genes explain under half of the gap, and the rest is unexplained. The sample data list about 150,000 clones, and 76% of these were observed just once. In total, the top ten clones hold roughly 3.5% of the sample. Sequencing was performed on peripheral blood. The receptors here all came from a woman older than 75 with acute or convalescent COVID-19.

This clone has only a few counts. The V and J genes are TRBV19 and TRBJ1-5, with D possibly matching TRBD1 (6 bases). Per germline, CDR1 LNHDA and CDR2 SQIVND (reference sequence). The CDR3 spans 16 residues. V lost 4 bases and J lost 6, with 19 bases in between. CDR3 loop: CASSRGPGAQIQPQHF. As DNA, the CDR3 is TGTGCCAGTAGTAGGGGGCCAGGGGCTCAGATTCAGCCCCAGCATTTT.

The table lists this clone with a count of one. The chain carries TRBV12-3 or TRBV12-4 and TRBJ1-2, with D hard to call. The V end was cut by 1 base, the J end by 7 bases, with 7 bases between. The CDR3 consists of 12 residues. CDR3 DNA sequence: TGTGCCAGCAGTTTAGGAGGAGCTGGCTACACCTTC. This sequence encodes CASSLGGAGYTF.

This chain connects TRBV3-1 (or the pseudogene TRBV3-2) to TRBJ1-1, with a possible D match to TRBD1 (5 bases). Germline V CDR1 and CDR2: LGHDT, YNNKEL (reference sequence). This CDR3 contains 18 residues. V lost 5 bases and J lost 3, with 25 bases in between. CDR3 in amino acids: CASSSSYVGGIWDTEAFF. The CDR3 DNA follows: TGTGCCAGCAGCTCAAGCTATGTCGGGGGGATTTGGGACACTGAAGCTTTCTTT.

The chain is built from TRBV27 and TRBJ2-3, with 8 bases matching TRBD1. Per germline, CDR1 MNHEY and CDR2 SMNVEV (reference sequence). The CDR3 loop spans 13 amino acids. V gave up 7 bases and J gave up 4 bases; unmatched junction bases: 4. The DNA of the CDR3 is TGTGCCAGCACCGTGACAGGGGCAGATACGCAGTATTTT. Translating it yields CASTVTGADTQYF.

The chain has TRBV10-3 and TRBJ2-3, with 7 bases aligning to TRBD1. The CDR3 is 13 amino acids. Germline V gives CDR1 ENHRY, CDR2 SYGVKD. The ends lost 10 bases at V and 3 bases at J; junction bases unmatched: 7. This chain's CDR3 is CATQGERTDTQYF. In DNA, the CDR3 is TGTGCCACCCAGGGGGAGCGGACAGATACGCAGTATTTT.

CDR3 coding DNA: TGTGCCAGCAGGAGGGACAACGGGATGAACACTGAAGCTTTCTTT. It is translated as CASRRDNGMNTEAFF. The chain joins TRBV5-4 to TRBJ1-1; D might be TRBD1 (6 bases). V shed 5 bases and J shed 0 bases, with 14 bases lying between them. Germline lookup yields CDR1 SGHNT and CDR2 YYREEE (reference sequence). This CDR3 has 15 amino acids.

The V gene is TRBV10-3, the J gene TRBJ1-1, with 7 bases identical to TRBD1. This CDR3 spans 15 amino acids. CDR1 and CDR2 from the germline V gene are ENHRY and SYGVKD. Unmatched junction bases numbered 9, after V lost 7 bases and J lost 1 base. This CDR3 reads CAITTGGDRNTEAFF. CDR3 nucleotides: TGTGCCATCACCACGGGGGGGGACAGGAACACTGAAGCTTTCTTT.

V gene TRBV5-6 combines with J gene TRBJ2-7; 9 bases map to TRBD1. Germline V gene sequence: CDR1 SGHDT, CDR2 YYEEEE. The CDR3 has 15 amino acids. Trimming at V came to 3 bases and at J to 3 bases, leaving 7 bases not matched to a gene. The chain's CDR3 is CASSYTGTGSYEQYF. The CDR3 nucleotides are TGTGCCAGCAGCTATACCGGGACAGGGAGCTACGAGCAGTACTTC.

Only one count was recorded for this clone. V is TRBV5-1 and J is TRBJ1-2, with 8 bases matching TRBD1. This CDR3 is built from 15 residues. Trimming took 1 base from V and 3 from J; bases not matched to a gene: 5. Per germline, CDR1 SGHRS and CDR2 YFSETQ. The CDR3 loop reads CASSLSGGDDYGYTF. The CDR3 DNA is TGCGCCAGCAGCTTGTCAGGGGGCGATGACTATGGCTACACCTTC.

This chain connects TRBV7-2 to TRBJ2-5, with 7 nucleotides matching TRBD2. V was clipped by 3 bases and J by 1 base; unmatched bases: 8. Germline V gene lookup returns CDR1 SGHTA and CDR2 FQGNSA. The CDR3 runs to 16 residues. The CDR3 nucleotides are TGTGCCAGCAGCTTTTATAGCGGGCTCCTCCAAGAGACCCAGTACTTC. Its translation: CASSFYSGLLQETQYF.

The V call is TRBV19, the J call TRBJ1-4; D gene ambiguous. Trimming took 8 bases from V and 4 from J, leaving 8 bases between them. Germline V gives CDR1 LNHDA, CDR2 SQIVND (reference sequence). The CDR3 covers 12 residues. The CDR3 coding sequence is TGTGCCAGTTCGGGAGTTAATGAAAAACTGTTTTTT. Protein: CASSGVNEKLFF.

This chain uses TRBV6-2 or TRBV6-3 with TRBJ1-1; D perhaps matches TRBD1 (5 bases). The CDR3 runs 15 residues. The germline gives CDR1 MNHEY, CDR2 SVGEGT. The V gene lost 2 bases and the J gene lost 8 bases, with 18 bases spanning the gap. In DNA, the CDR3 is TGTGCCAGCAGTTACGGGGATGGGGGAGGGTCCGAAGCTTTCTTT. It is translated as CASSYGDGGGSEAFF.

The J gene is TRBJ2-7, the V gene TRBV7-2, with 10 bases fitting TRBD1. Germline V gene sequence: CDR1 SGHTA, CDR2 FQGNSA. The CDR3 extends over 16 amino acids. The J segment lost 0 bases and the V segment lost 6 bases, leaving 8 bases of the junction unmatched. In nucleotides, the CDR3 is TGTGCCAGCAGTCCCGGGGGGACAGGGGTCTCCTACGAGCAGTACTTC. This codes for CASSPGGTGVSYEQYF.

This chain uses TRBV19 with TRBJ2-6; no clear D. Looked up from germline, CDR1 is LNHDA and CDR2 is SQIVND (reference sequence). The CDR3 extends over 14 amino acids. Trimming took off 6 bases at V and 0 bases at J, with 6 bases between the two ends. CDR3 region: CASSAISGANVLTF. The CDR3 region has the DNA TGTGCCAGTAGCGCGATCTCTGGGGCCAACGTCCTGACTTTC.

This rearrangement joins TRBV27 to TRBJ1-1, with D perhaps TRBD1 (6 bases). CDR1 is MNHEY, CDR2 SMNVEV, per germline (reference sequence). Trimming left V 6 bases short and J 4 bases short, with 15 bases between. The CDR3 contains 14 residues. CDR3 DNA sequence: TGTGCCAGCAGCGACAGGCGGTGGGGCACTGAAGCTTTCTTT. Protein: CASSDRRWGTEAFF.

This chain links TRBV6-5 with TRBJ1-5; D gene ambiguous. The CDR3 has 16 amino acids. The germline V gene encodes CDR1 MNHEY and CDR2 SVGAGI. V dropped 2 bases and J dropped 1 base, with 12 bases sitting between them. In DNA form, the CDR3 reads TGTGCCAGCAGTTACGGCCCCCTCGAAAGCAATCAGCCCCAGCATTTT. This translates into CASSYGPLESNQPQHF.

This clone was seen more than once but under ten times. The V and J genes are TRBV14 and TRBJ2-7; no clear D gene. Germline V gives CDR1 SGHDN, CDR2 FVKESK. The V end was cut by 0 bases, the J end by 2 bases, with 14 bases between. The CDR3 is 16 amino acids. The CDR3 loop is CASSQEVGLPTYEQYF. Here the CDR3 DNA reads TGTGCCAGCAGCCAAGAAGTTGGGCTGCCTACCTACGAGCAGTACTTC.

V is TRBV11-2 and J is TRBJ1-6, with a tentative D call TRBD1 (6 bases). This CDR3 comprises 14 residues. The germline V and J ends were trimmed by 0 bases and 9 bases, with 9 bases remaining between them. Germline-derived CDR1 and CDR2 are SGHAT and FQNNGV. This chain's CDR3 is CASSLEGRGSPLHF. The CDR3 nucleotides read TGTGCCAGCAGCTTAGAGGGCAGGGGTTCACCCCTCCACTTT.

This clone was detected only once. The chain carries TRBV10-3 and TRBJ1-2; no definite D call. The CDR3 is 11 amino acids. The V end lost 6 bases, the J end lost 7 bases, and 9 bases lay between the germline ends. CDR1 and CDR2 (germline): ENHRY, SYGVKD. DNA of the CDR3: TGTGCCATCAGGGAGGAGGTTGGCTACACCTTC. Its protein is CAIREEVGYTF.

In DNA form, the CDR3 reads TGTGCCAGCAGTTTGACTGGGGGCTATGAGCAGTTCTTC. Translated, it gives CASSLTGGYEQFF. The chain is built from TRBV27 and TRBJ2-1, with TRBD1 as a possible D gene (6 bases). Germline V CDR1 and CDR2: MNHEY, SMNVEV (reference sequence). The CDR3 has 13 amino acids. V was pared by 3 bases and J by 8 bases, with 11 bases between.

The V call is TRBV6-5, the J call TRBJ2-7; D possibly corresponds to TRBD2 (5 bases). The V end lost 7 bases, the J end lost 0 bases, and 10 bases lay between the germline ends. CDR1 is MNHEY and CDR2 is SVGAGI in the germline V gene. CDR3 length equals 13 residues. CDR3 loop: CASMTTNSYEQYF. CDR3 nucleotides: TGTGCCAGCATGACTACAAACTCCTACGAGCAGTACTTC.

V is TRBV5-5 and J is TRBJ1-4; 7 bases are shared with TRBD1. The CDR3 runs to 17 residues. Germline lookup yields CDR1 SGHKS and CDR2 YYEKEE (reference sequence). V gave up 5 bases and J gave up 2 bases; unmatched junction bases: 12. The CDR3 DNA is TGTGCCAGCAGATACGAGGGGGCGAGGGAGACTAATGAAAAACTGTTTTTT. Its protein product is CASRYEGARETNEKLFF.

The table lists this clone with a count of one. The DNA of the CDR3 is TGTGCCAGTAGTCTAAACCCCCAGGGGAGGGACGAGCAGTACTTC. Translating it yields CASSLNPQGRDEQYF. This chain joins TRBV19 and TRBJ2-7; TRBD2 is a possible D gene (7 bases). CDR1 is LNHDA, CDR2 SQIVND, per germline (reference sequence). The CDR3 is 15 amino acids. V lost 5 bases, J lost 5 bases, and 19 bases lay in between.

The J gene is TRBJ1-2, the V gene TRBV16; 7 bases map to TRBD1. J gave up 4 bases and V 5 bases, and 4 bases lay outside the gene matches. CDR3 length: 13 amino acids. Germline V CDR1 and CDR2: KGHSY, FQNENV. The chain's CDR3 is CASSMGQIYGYTF. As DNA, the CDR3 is TGTGCCAGCAGCATGGGACAGATCTATGGCTACACCTTC.

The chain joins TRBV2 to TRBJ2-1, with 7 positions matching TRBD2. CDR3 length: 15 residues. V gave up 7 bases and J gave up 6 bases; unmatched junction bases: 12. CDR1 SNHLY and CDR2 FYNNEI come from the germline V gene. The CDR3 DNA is TGTGCCAGCATTTGGGCGGGAGCTGGGGCCAATGAGCAGTTCTTC. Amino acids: CASIWAGAGANEQFF.

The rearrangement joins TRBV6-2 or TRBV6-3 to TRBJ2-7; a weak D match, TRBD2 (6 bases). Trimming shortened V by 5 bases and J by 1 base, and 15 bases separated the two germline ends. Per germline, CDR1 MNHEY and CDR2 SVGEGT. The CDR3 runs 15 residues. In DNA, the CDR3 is TGTGCCAGCAGTCAAACGGGACTGGTGTCCTACGAGCAGTACTTC. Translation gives CASSQTGLVSYEQYF.

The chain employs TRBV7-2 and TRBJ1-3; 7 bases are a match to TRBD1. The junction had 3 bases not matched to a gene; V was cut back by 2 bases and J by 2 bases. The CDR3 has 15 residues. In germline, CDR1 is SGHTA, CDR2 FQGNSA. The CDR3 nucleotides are TGTGCCAGCAGCTTATCCGGGACAGCTGGAAACACCATATATTTT. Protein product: CASSLSGTAGNTIYF.

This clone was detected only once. CDR3 in DNA: TGTGCCAGCAGCCCCCGCGGGGAGCACTCCTACGAGCAGTACTTC. This translates into CASSPRGEHSYEQYF. The chain couples TRBV7-9 to TRBJ2-7; possible D gene TRBD2, 6 bases. Trimming left V 5 bases short and J 0 bases short, with 14 bases between. Germline V gene lookup returns CDR1 SEHNR and CDR2 FQNEAQ (reference sequence). This CDR3 comprises 15 residues.

Here the CDR3 reads CASSKAGGTDTQYF. The CDR3 DNA follows: TGTGCCAGCTCCAAGGCGGGGGGCACAGATACGCAGTATTTT. The V call is TRBV9, the J call TRBJ2-3; TRBD2 aligns across 7 bases. CDR1 and CDR2 (germline): SGDLS, YYNGEE. The CDR3 consists of 14 residues. J gave up 1 base and V 7 bases, and 6 bases lay outside the gene matches. Filled out from reference TRBV9 and TRBJ2-3, the complete variable domain reads DSGVTQTPKHLITATGQRVTLRCSPRSGDLSVYWYQQSLDQGLQFLIQYYNGEERAKGNILERFSAQQFPDLHSELNLSSLELGDSALYFCASSKAGGTDTQYFGPGTRLTVL.

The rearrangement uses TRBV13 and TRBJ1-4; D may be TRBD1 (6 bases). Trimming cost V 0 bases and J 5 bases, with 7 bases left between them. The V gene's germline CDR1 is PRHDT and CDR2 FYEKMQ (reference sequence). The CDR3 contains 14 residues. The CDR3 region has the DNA TGTGCCAGCAGCTTAGGGCAGGGGAATGAAAAACTGTTTTTT. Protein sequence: CASSLGQGNEKLFF.

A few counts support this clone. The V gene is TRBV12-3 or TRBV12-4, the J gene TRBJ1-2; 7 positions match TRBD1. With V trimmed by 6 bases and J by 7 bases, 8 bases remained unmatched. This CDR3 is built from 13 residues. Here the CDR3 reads CASSLRGRAGYTF. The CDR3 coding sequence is TGTGCCAGCAGCTTGAGGGGGCGCGCTGGCTACACCTTC.

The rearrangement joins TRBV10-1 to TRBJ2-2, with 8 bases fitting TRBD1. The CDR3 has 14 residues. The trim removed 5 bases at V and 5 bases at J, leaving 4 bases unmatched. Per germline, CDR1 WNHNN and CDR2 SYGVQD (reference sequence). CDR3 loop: CASSRTGITGELFF. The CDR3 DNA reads TGCGCCAGCAGTCGGACAGGGATTACCGGGGAGCTGTTTTTT.